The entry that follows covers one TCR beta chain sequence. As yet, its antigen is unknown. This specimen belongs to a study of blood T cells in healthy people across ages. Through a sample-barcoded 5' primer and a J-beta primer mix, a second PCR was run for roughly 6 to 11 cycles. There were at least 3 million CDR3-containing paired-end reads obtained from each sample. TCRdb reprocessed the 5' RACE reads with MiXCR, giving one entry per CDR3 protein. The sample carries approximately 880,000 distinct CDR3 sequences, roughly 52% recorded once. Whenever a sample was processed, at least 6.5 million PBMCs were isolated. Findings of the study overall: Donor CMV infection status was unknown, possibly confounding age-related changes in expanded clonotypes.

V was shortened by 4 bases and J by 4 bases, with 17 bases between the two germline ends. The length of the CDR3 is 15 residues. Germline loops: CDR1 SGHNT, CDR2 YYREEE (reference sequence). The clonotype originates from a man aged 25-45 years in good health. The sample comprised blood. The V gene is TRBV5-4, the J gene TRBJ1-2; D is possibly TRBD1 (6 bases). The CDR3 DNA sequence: TGTGCCAGCAGCCCACGCCGGGACACATCCTATGGCTACACCTTC. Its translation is CASSPRRDTSYGYTF.